This T cell receptor (beta chain) was recovered during a study of PD-1 blockade in mismatch repair-deficient tumors. Regarding the study as a whole: Tumor-resident clones, often absent from pretreatment blood, expanded after pembrolizumab and then contracted.

Of note for this clone: Its antigen is not known.

Profiling relied on immunoSEQ multiplex PCR, and the TCRdb table lists in-frame clones only, not all of them. The sample holds 120,000 or so clones, about 85% seen once. The TCR-sequenced patients were a few responders to pembrolizumab. Trimming shortened V by 1 base and J by 5 bases, and 10 bases separated the two germline ends. Looked up from germline, CDR1 is MNHNY and CDR2 is SVGAGI (reference sequence). CDR3 length equals 14 residues. Sequencing was performed on peripheral blood, taken 44 weeks after starting pembrolizumab. The receptor was isolated from an adult with mismatch repair-deficient cancer. V is TRBV6-6 and J is TRBJ2-3; D is perhaps TRBD2 (6 bases). The CDR3 loop reads CASSYYAGRDTQYF. CDR3 coding DNA: TGTGCCAGCAGTTACTACGCGGGAAGAGATACGCAGTATTTT.